This entry lists 30 T cell receptor beta chains sequenced from one sample in a study of cytomegalovirus exposure and HLA in healthy donors. Amplification used 60 Vbeta primers and 13 Jbeta primers. Repertoires were generated with immunoSEQ multiplex PCR, while TCRdb's copy carries only in-frame clones and drops some. The repertoire holds some 120,000 clones, with 15% to 20% as singletons. Sample: PBMCs. These receptor sequences come from a female donor in good health and CMV-seropositive.

The chain links TRBV4-3 to TRBJ2-3; D is possibly TRBD2 (6 bases). The CDR3 sequence is 16 residues long. The germline V and J ends were trimmed by 0 bases and 1 base, with 11 bases remaining between them. From germline, CDR1 is LGHNA and CDR2 YSLEER. The CDR3, as DNA: TGCGCCAGCAGCCAAGACAAGGAGGGGCGCACAGATACGCAGTATTTT. Its protein product is CASSQDKEGRTDTQYF.

This sequence joins TRBV5-1 and TRBJ2-5; weak D call: TRBD1 (5 bases). V lost 4 bases and J lost 1, with 8 bases in between. The CDR3 consists of 13 residues. Per the germline V gene, CDR1 is SGHRS and CDR2 is YFSETQ. Here the CDR3 reads CASSETAQETQYF. CDR3 bases: TGCGCCAGCAGCGAGACAGCCCAAGAGACCCAGTACTTC.

This clone was recorded a few times. J is TRBJ2-3 and V is TRBV2, with D uncertain. The CDR3 loop spans 13 amino acids. V lost 3 bases, J lost 4 bases, and 8 bases lay in between. Germline CDR1 reads SNHLY; CDR2 reads FYNNEI. CDR3 nucleotides: TGTGCCAGCAGTGAGGCCATCGCAGATACGCAGTATTTT. It yields the protein CASSEAIADTQYF.

This clone was picked up a small number of times. V and J are TRBV4-2 and TRBJ2-2, with D possibly being TRBD1 (6 bases). V lost 8 bases to trimming and J lost 0 bases, with 10 bases between them. Germline CDR1 reads LGHNA; CDR2 reads YNFKEQ. The CDR3 consists of 14 residues. The CDR3 DNA reads TGTGCCAGCTCTCAGGGGCCGAACACCGGGGAGCTGTTTTTT. Translation gives CASSQGPNTGELFF.

The chain combines TRBV7-2 with TRBJ2-2; 9 nucleotides match TRBD2. Germline loops: CDR1 SGHTA, CDR2 FQGNSA. Losses at the gene ends were 1 base for V and 6 bases for J; bases not matched to a gene: 6. The CDR3 runs 16 residues. CDR3 protein: CASSLVPAGGPGELFF. The CDR3 DNA reads as TGTGCCAGCAGCTTAGTTCCAGCGGGGGGACCCGGGGAGCTGTTTTTT.

The chain employs TRBV28 and TRBJ1-5, with 9 bases aligning to TRBD1. The CDR3 has 15 amino acids. Trimming took 7 bases from V and 2 from J; bases not matched to a gene: 6. The germline V gene encodes CDR1 MDHEN and CDR2 SYDVKM. This CDR3 is CASNERQGGNQPQHF. The CDR3 DNA sequence: TGTGCCAGCAACGAAAGACAGGGGGGCAATCAGCCCCAGCATTTT.

V is TRBV21-1 and J is TRBJ2-7; the listed D gene, TRBD2, was not tested against the DNA. TRBV21-1 is listed as a pseudogene. The CDR3 is 21 amino acids. As DNA, the CDR3 is TGTGCCAGCAGCAAGGGGCGTGGGGGGAGGGCAGACAGCGCCGAGCCTTACGAGCAGTACTTC. This codes for CASSKGRGGRADSAEPYEQYF.

This clone was counted between two and nine times. The DNA of the CDR3 is TGTGCCAGCCGAACTCTAGCGGGTGATACGCAGTATTTT. The encoded protein is CASRTLAGDTQYF. The V gene is TRBV25-1, the J gene TRBJ2-3; TRBD2 aligns across 8 bases. Losses at the gene ends were 8 bases for V and 6 bases for J; bases not matched to a gene: 7. This CDR3 contains 13 residues. Germline V lookup: CDR1 MGHDK, CDR2 SYGVNS.

V is TRBV28 and J is TRBJ1-2, with D tentatively TRBD1 (6 bases). The CDR3 runs 12 residues. Trimming took off 5 bases at V and 5 bases at J, with 9 bases between the two ends. Germline lookup yields CDR1 MDHEN and CDR2 SYDVKM. The CDR3 loop reads CASSRQEYGYTF. In DNA, the CDR3 is TGTGCCAGCAGTAGACAGGAGTATGGCTACACCTTC.

The gene calls are TRBV10-1 and TRBJ2-7; TRBD1 agrees at 8 bases. The CDR3 length is 13 residues. V lost 4 bases to trimming and J lost 6 bases; unmatched junction nucleotides: 5. Germline CDR1 WNHNN, CDR2 SYGVQD (reference sequence). CDR3 loop: CASSVGTGAEQYF. The CDR3 bases are TGCGCCAGCAGTGTAGGGACAGGCGCCGAGCAGTACTTC.

This clone was counted between two and nine times. The chain employs TRBV29-1 and TRBJ1-5; 10 bases are a match to TRBD1. Germline CDR1 is SQVTM and CDR2 is ANQGSEA. V was clipped by 5 bases and J by 6 bases; unmatched bases: 4. This CDR3 is built from 13 residues. CDR3: CSVRQGAIQPQHF. As DNA, the CDR3 is TGCAGCGTTCGACAGGGGGCGATTCAGCCCCAGCATTTT.

This clone was seen once. One junction end does not reproduce the germline sequence, and a read error may be involved. The chain carries TRBV18 and TRBJ2-7; 7 positions match TRBD1. Germline V gene lookup returns CDR1 KGHSH and CDR2 LQKENI. This CDR3 is 15 amino acids long. The chain's CDR3 is CASPPDRVVLFEQYF. The CDR3 bases are TGTGCCAGCCCACCAGACAGGGTAGTTCTTTTCGAGCAGTACTTC.

The chain links TRBV29-1 to TRBJ2-5; 11 positions agree with TRBD1. Germline CDR1 and CDR2: SQVTM and ANQGSEA. The CDR3 sequence is 14 residues long. V lost 3 bases to trimming and J lost 4 bases; unmatched junction nucleotides: 4. The CDR3 reads CSVDLGTGGETQYF. The CDR3 bases are TGCAGCGTTGACCTAGGGACAGGGGGAGAGACCCAGTACTTC. The entire variable domain, with the rest obtained from reference TRBV29-1 and TRBJ2-5, is as follows: SAVISQKPSRDICQRGTSLTIQCQVDSQVTMMFWYRQQPGQSLTLIATANQGSEATYESGFVIDKFPISRPNLTFSTLTVSNMSPEDSSIYLCSVDLGTGGETQYFGPGTRLLVL.

The chain links TRBV30 to TRBJ2-7; no firm D call. The germline V gene has CDR1 GTSNPN and CDR2 SVGIG (reference sequence). V gave up 0 bases and J gave up 4 bases, with 4 bases separating them. There are 11 residues in the CDR3. CDR3 sequence reads: CAWSVYYEQYF. As DNA, the CDR3 is TGTGCCTGGAGTGTGTATTACGAGCAGTACTTC.

This clone was counted a few times. The chain uses TRBV28 and TRBJ1-2, with D maybe TRBD1 (5 bases). CDR3 length: 16 amino acids. V shed 6 bases and J shed 0 bases, with 17 bases lying between them. Looked up from germline, CDR1 is MDHEN and CDR2 is SYDVKM. The CDR3 loop reads CASSYKPGLPNYGYTF. The CDR3 coding sequence is TGTGCCAGCAGCTATAAACCAGGGTTACCTAACTATGGCTACACCTTC.

This clone appeared a few times. This sequence joins TRBV7-8 and TRBJ2-7, with 8 bases fitting TRBD1. The length of the CDR3 is 17 residues. The V and J ends lost 5 bases and 0 bases, in that order; junction bases with no gene match: 12. Looked up from germline, CDR1 is SGHVS and CDR2 is FQNEAQ. Here the CDR3 reads CASSPIPQGVSSYEQYF. CDR3 DNA: TGTGCCAGCAGCCCGATCCCACAGGGGGTTAGCTCCTACGAGCAGTACTTC.

The V call is TRBV19, the J call TRBJ1-5; a possible D gene is TRBD1 (6 bases). Deletions cut 5 bases from V and 0 bases from J, with 11 bases between. This CDR3 has 15 amino acids. Germline V CDR1 and CDR2: LNHDA, SQIVND (reference sequence). For the CDR3, the DNA is TGTGCCAGTAGTTGGGACACTTATAGCAATCAGCCCCAGCATTTT. Protein sequence: CASSWDTYSNQPQHF.

This clone has more than one count but fewer than ten. This rearrangement joins TRBV23-1 to TRBJ1-1; D not resolved. TRBV23-1 is recorded as an ORF, its role being uncertain. The CDR3 length is 16 residues. V lost 4 bases, J lost 1 base, and 16 bases lay in between. CDR3 residues: CASSLPGAGRNTEAFF. The CDR3 coding sequence is TGCGCCAGCAGTCTCCCGGGCGCGGGCAGGAACACTGAAGCTTTCTTT.

In its sample, this clone was seen a few times. This chain connects TRBV5-6 to TRBJ1-2, with 10 nucleotides matching TRBD1. Germline loops: CDR1 SGHDT, CDR2 YYEEEE. This CDR3 has 15 residues. The J segment lost 4 bases and the V segment lost 4 bases, leaving 7 bases of the junction unmatched. The CDR3 sequence is CASSVRDRGPYGYTF. CDR3 DNA sequence: TGTGCCAGCAGCGTCCGGGACAGGGGTCCCTATGGCTACACCTTC.

This clone was seen a few times. The genes are TRBV29-1 and TRBJ2-5, with 10 bases identical to TRBD2. Per germline, CDR1 SQVTM and CDR2 ANQGSEA. The CDR3 totals 16 residues. The V segment lost 2 bases and the J segment 5 bases; nucleotides outside the gene matches: 11. As DNA, the CDR3 is TGCAGCGTTGAATGGAATTTAGCGGGGGGACTGGAGACCCAGTACTTC. It encodes CSVEWNLAGGLETQYF.

The rearrangement links TRBV10-3 to TRBJ2-7, with 10 bases identical to TRBD2. The CDR3 is made up of 16 amino acids. With V trimmed by 4 bases and J by 2 bases, 8 bases remained unmatched. CDR1 is ENHRY and CDR2 is SYGVKD in the germline V gene. The CDR3 here is CAISGTSGAIAYEQYF. The CDR3 nucleotides read TGTGCCATCAGTGGGACTAGCGGAGCAATAGCCTACGAGCAGTACTTC.

This clone turned up a few times. This chain connects TRBV28 to TRBJ1-2; D perhaps matches TRBD1 (6 bases). The CDR3 is 13 amino acids. Trimming left V 7 bases short and J 6 bases short, with 15 bases between. The germline V gene encodes CDR1 MDHEN and CDR2 SYDVKM. The CDR3 DNA follows: TGTGCCAGCACCTTGGACAGATCGCATGGCTACACCTTC. Translating gives CASTLDRSHGYTF.

This clone occurred a few times. The chain carries TRBV18 and TRBJ2-5, with 9 bases identical to TRBD2. V lost 3 bases and J lost 5; bases outside the gene matches: 13. Germline assignment: CDR1 KGHSH and CDR2 LQKENI. The CDR3 length is 17 residues. CDR3 amino acids: CASSPYSIAGEGETQYF. The CDR3 DNA is TGTGCCAGCTCACCTTACTCTATAGCGGGAGAGGGTGAGACCCAGTACTTC.

A few counts support this clone. The chain carries TRBV5-6 and TRBJ1-2; D is ambiguous. V was cut by 0 bases and J by 7 bases, with 7 bases left in between. The CDR3 loop spans 12 amino acids. From germline, CDR1 is SGHDT and CDR2 YYEEEE. The CDR3 region has the DNA TGTGCCAGCAGCTTGGCTAACGGTGGCTACACCTTC. Protein sequence: CASSLANGGYTF.

This clone has a handful of counts. The rearrangement uses TRBV4-2 and TRBJ2-1; TRBD1 matches at 7 bases. The CDR3 has 16 residues. The V gene's germline CDR1 is LGHNA and CDR2 YNFKEQ. V shed 3 bases, J shed 9 bases, and the junction held 14 bases outside the gene matches. CDR3 nucleotides: TGTGCCAGCAGCCATGGAGGCGGAAAAGGGGGCATTGAGCAGTTCTTC. Its protein is CASSHGGGKGGIEQFF.

Only a few counts were recorded for this clone. The chain employs TRBV19 and TRBJ2-3; 8 nucleotides align to TRBD2. The CDR3 extends over 15 amino acids. The ends lost 7 bases at V and 6 bases at J; junction bases unmatched: 12. Germline-derived CDR1 and CDR2 are LNHDA and SQIVND (reference sequence). This CDR3 is CASTPLAGRADTQYF. Written as DNA, the CDR3 is TGTGCCAGTACTCCATTAGCGGGACGGGCGGATACGCAGTATTTT.

This clone was seen more than once but under ten times. This chain connects TRBV6-6 to TRBJ2-2; maybe TRBD2 (6 bases). V was trimmed by 0 bases and J by 7 bases, leaving 15 bases between them. The germline CDR1 and CDR2 sequences are MNHNY and SVGAGI (reference sequence). The CDR3 has 16 residues. CDR3 residues: CASSYSGGVYIGELFF. CDR3 DNA: TGTGCCAGCAGTTACTCAGGCGGGGTTTACATCGGGGAGCTGTTTTTT.

The chain has TRBV5-6 and TRBJ2-7; 8 bases fit TRBD1. V trimming: 0 bases; J trimming: 7 bases; junction bases outside the gene matches: 15. CDR3 length: 17 residues. Germline CDR1 and CDR2: SGHDT and YYEEEE. CDR3 in DNA: TGTGCCAGCAGCTTGGACCTGGACAGGGCCCTTAATAAAGAGCAGTACTTC. Translation gives CASSLDLDRALNKEQYF.

The CDR3 here is CASDDLRTGGARPTF. Here the CDR3 DNA reads TGTGCCAGTGACGACCTAAGGACAGGGGGGGCAAGGCCCACCTTC. This chain connects TRBV9 to TRBJ1-2; TRBD1 matches at 10 bases. Germline V gene data show CDR1 as SGDLS and CDR2 as YYNGEE. The V and J ends lost 8 bases and 13 bases, in that order; junction bases with no gene match: 20. CDR3 size: 15 residues.

In this sample, this clone turned up a few times. Other nucleotide sequences from this sample produce the same CDR3. The chain joins TRBV5-1 to TRBJ2-7, with 7 bases fitting TRBD2. CDR3 length: 15 amino acids. Germline V gene lookup returns CDR1 SGHRS and CDR2 YFSETQ. Losses at the gene ends were 0 bases for V and 2 bases for J; bases not matched to a gene: 5. CDR3 sequence reads: CASSLGLAGPYEQYF. CDR3 DNA sequence: TGCGCCAGCAGCTTGGGACTAGCCGGGCCCTACGAGCAGTACTTC.